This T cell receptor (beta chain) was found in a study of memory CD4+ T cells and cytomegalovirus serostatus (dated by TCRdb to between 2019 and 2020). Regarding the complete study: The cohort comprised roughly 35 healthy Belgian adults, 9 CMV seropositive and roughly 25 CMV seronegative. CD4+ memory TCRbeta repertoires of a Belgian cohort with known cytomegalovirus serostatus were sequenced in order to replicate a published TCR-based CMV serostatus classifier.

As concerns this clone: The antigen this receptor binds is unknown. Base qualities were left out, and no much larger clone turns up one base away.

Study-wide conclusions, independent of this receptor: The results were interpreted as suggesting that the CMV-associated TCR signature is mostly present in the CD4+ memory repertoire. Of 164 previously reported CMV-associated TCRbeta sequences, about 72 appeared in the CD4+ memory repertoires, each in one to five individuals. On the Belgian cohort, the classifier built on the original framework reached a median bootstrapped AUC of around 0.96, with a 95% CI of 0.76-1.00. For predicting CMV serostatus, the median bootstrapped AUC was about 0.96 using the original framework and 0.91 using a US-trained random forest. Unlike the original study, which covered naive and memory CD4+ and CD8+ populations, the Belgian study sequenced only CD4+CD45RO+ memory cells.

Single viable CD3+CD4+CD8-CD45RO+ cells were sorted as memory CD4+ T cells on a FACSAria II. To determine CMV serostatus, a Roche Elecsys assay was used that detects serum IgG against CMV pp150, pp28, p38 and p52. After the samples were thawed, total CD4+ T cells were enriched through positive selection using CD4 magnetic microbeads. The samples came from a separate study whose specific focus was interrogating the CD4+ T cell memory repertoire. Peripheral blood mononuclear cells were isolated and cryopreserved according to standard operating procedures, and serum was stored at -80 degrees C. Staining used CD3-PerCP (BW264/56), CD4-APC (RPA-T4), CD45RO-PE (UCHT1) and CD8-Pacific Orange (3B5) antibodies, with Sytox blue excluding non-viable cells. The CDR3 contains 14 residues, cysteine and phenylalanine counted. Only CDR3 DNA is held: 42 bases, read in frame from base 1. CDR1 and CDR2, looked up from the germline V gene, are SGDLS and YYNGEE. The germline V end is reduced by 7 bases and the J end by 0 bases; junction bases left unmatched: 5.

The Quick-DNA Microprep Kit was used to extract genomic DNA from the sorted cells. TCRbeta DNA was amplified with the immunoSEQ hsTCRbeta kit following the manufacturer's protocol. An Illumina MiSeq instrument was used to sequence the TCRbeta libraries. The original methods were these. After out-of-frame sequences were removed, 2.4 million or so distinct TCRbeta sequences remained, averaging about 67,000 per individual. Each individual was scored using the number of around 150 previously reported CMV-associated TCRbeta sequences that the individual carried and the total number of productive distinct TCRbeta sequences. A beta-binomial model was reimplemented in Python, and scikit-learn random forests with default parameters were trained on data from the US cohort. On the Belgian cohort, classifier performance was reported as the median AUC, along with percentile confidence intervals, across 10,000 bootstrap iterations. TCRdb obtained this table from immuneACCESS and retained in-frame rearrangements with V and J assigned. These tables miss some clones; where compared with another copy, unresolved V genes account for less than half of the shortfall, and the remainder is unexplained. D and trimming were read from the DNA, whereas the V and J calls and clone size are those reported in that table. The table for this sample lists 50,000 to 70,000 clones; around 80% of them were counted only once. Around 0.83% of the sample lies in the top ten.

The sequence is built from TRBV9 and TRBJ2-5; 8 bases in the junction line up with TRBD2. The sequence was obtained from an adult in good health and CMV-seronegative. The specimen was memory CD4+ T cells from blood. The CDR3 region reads CASSSGPYQETQYF. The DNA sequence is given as TGTGCCAGCTCTAGCGGGCCGTACCAAGAGACCCAGTACTTC.